Sequencing of this TCR beta chain was carried out in a study of cytomegalovirus exposure and HLA in healthy donors. Overall study context: Early released data comprised some 91 million unique TCRs from HLA-typed donors. General study points: Sequencing likely caused a cluster of highly shared sequence variants. Rare sequences made up most TCRs, while some public TCRs were found in many donors.

Details on this clone: The target antigen is unknown.

The PCR was carried out with 60 Vbeta primers and 13 Jbeta primers. TCRdb's table, derived via immunoSEQ multiplex PCR, lists solely in-frame clones and lacks some. The repertoire consists of over 200,000 clones, with more than 60% occurring once and the leading ten covering 2.5% to 3.5%. Donors were ostensibly healthy at sampling, although undocumented immune exposures were probable. There are 14 residues in the CDR3. Trimming shortened V by 5 bases and J by 7 bases, and 18 bases separated the two germline ends. CDR1 and CDR2 from the germline V gene are LNHNV and YYDKDF (reference sequence). The gene calls are TRBV15 and TRBJ2-7, with a tentative D call TRBD2 (5 bases). Material: PBMCs. This receptor was obtained from a woman aged 55-69 years in good health and CMV-seropositive. The CDR3 loop is CATSLSLEWEEQYF. In nucleotides, the CDR3 is TGTGCCACCAGCTTAAGTTTAGAGTGGGAGGAGCAGTACTTC. Supplemented by reference TRBV15 and TRBJ2-7, the full variable domain reads DAMVIQNPRYQVTQFGKPVTLSCSQTLNHNVMYWYQQKSSQAPKLLFHYYDKDFNNEADTPDNFQSRRPNTSFCFLDIRSPGLGDTAMYLCATSLSLEWEEQYFGPGTRLTVT.